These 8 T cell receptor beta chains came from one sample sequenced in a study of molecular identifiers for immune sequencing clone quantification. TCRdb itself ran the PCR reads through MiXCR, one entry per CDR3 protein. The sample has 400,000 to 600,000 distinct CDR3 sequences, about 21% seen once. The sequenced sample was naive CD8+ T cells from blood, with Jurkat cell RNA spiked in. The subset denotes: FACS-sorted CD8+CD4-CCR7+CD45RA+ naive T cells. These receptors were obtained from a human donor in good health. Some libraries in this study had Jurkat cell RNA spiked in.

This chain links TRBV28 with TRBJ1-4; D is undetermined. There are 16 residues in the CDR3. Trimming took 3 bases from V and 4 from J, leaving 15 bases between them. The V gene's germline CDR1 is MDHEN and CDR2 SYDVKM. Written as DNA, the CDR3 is TGTGCCAGCAGTTTGACGTTCGGGCAGGTTAATGAAAAACTGTTTTTT. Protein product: CASSLTFGQVNEKLFF.

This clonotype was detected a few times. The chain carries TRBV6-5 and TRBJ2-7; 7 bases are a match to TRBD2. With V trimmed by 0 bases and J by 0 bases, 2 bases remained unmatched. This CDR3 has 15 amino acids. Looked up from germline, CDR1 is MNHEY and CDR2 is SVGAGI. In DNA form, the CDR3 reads TGTGCCAGCAGTTACTCGGGAGGGATCTCCTACGAGCAGTACTTC. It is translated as CASSYSGGISYEQYF.

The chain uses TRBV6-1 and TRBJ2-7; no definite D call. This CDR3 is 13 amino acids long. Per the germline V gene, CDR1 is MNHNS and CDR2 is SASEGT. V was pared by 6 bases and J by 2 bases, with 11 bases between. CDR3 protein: CASRSGRPYEQYF. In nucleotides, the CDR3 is TGTGCCAGCAGGTCTGGACGCCCCTACGAGCAGTACTTC.

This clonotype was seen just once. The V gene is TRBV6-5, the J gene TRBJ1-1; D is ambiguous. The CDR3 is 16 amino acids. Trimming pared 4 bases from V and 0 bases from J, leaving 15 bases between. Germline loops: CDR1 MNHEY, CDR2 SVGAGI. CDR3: CASSSLDAELNTEAFF. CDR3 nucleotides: TGTGCCAGCAGTTCCCTGGACGCAGAGCTGAACACTGAAGCTTTCTTT.

As DNA, the CDR3 is TGTGCCAGCAGCTTAGGTACCCTTTATGGCTACACCTTC. Residues: CASSLGTLYGYTF. The J gene is TRBJ1-2, the V gene TRBV7-9; no clear D. The V and J ends lost 1 base and 5 bases respectively, with 8 bases between them. Germline V lookup: CDR1 SEHNR, CDR2 FQNEAQ (reference sequence). The CDR3 is 13 residues long.

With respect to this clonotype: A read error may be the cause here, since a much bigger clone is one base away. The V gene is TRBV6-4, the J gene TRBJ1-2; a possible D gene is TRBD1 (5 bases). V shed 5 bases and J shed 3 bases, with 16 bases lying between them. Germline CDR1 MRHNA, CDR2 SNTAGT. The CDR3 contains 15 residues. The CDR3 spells CASSPDGGIDYGYTF. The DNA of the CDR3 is TGTGCCAGCAGTCCAGACGGGGGGATTGACTATGGCTACACCTTC.

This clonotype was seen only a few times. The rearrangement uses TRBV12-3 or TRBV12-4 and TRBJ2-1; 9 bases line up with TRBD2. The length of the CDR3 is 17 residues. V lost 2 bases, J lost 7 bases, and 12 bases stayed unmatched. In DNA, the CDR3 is TGTGCCAGCAGTTTAACCCCAGCGTTAGCGGGAGCTAATGAGCAGTTCTTC. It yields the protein CASSLTPALAGANEQFF.

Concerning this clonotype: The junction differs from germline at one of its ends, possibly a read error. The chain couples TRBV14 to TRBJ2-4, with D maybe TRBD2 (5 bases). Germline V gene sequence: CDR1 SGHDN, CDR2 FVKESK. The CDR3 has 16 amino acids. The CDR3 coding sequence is TGTGCCGGCAGCCGAGGAGCGGACCTAGCCAAAAACATTCAGTACTTC. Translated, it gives CAGSRGADLAKNIQYF. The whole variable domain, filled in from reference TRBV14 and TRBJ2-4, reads EAGVTQFPSHSVIEKGQTVTLRCDPISGHDNLYWYRRVMGKEIKFLLHFVKESKQDESGMPNNRFLAERTGGTYSTLKVQPAELEDSGVYFCAGSRGADLAKNIQYFGAGTRLSVL.